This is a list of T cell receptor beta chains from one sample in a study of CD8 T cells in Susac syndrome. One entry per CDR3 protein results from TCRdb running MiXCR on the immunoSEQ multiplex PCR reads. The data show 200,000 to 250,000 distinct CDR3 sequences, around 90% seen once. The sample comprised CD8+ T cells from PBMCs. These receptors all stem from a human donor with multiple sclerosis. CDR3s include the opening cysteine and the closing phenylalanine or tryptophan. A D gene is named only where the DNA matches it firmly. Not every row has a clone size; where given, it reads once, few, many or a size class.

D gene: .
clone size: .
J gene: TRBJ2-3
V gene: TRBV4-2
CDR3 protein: CASGLLSTDTQYF
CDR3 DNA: TGTGCCAGCGGACTACTCAGCACAGATACGCAGTATTTT

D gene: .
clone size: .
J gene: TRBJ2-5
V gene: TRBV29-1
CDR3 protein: CSVHWQTQYF
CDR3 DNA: TGCAGCGTTCATTGGCAGACCCAGTACTTC

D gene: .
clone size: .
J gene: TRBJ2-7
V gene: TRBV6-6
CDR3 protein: CASRIAEAYEQYF
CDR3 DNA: TGTGCCAGCAGGATAGCGGAGGCCTACGAGCAGTACTTC

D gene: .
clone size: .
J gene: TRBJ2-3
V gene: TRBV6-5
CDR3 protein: CASSVLRTDTQYF
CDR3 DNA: TGTGCCAGCAGTGTACTACGCACAGATACGCAGTATTTT

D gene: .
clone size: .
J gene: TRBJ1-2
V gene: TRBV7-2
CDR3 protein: CASSFYGGTYGYTF
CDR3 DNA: TGTGCCAGCAGCTTTTATGGGGGAACTTATGGCTACACCTTC

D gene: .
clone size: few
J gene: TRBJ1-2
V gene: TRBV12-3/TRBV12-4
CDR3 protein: CASSFGGGYTF
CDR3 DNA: TGTGCCAGCAGTTTTGGGGGTGGCTACACCTTC

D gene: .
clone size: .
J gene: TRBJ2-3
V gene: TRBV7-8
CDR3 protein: CASSLRAGDTDTQYF
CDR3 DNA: TGTGCCAGCAGCTTAAGGGCAGGGGACACAGATACGCAGTATTTT

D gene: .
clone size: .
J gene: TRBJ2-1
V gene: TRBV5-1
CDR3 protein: CASRPRPNNEQFF
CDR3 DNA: TGCGCCAGCAGACCTCGCCCCAACAATGAGCAGTTCTTC

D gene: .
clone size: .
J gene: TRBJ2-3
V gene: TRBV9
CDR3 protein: CASSVTRGHVGTDTQYF
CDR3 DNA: TGTGCCAGCAGCGTAACCCGCGGACACGTAGGCACAGATACGCAGTATTTT

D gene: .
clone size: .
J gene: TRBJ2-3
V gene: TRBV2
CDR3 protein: CASKPRATDTQYF
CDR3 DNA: TGTGCCAGCAAGCCAAGGGCCACAGATACGCAGTATTTT

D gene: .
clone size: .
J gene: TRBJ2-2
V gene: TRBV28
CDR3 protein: CASSPGQLNTGELFF
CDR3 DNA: TGTGCCAGCAGTCCCGGACAGCTTAACACCGGGGAGCTGTTTTTT

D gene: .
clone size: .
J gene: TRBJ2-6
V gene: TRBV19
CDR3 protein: CASSIRPANVLTF
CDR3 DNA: TGTGCCAGTAGTATCAGGCCAGCCAACGTCCTGACTTTC

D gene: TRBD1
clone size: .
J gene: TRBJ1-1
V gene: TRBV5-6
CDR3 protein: CASSLLGAGGRKTEAFF
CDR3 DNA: TGTGCCAGCAGCTTGCTTGGGGCAGGGGGAAGGAAGACTGAAGCTTTCTTT

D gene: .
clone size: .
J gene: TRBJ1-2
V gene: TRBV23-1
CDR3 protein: CASSQSGPAKVGYTF
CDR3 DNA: TGCGCCAGCAGTCAGTCGGGACCTGCTAAGGTAGGCTACACCTTC

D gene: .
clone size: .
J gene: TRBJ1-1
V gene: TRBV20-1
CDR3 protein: CSARDTGSGEWTEAFF
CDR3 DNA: TGCAGTGCTAGAGATACAGGGTCCGGGGAATGGACTGAAGCTTTCTTT

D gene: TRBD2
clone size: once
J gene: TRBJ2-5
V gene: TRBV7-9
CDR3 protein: CASSSWTSGIGTQYF
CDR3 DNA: TGTGCCAGCAGCTCCTGGACTAGCGGGATAGGGACCCAGTACTTC

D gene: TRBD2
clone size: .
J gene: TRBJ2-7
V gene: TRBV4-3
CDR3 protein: CASSPSGGLAYEQYF
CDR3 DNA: TGCGCCAGCAGCCCCTCTGGAGGACTAGCCTACGAGCAGTACTTC

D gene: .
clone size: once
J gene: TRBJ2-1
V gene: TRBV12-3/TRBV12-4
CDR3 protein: CASSSPPDSVGYNEQFF
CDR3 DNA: TGTGCCAGCAGTTCACCTCCCGACTCTGTTGGCTACAATGAGCAGTTCTTC

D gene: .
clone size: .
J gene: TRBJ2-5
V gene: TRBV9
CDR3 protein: CASSVDVRQETQYF
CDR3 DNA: TGTGCCAGCAGCGTAGACGTCCGCCAAGAGACCCAGTACTTC

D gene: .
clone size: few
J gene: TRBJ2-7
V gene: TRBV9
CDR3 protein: CASSVDGGAPYEQYF
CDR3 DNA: TGTGCCAGCAGCGTAGACGGCGGGGCCCCCTACGAGCAGTACTTC

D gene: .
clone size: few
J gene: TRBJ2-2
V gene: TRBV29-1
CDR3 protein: CSVVLEAGELFF
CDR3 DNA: TGCAGCGTTGTGCTGGAGGCCGGGGAGCTGTTTTTT

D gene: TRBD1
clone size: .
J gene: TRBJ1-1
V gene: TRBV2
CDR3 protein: CASSAGTATLNTEAFF
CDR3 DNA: TGTGCCAGCAGTGCCGGGACAGCAACCTTGAACACTGAAGCTTTCTTT

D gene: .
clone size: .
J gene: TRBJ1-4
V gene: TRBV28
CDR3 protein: CASSSTNEKLFF
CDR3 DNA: TGTGCCAGCAGTTCAACTAATGAAAAACTGTTTTTT

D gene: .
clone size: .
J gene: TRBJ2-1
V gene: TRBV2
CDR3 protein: CASSEALLLAPEEFF
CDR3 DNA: TGTGCCAGCAGTGAAGCGCTTCTCCTAGCGCCCGAGGAGTTCTTC

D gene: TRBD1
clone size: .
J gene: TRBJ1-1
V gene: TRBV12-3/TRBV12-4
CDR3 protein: CASRTGRTEASF
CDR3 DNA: TGTGCCAGCAGGACAGGGAGAACTGAAGCTTCCTTT

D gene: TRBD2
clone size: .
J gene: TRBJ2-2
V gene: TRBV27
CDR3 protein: CASSSRLAGFGELFF
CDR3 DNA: TGTGCCAGCAGTTCCCGACTAGCGGGTTTCGGGGAGCTGTTTTTT

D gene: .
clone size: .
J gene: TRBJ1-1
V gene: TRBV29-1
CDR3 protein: CSVVWGASGGTEAFF
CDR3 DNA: TGCAGCGTTGTGTGGGGGGCGTCGGGAGGCACTGAAGCTTTCTTT

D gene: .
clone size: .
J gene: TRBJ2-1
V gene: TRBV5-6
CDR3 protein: CASSFTGVYNEQFF
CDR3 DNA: TGTGCCAGCAGCTTTACAGGCGTTTACAATGAGCAGTTCTTC

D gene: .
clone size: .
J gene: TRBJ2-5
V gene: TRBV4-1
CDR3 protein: CASRREQGPGETQYF
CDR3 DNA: TGCGCCAGCAGACGAGAACAGGGTCCCGGGGAGACCCAGTACTTC

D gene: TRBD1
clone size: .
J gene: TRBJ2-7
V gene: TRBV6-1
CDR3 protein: CASSELTGDLYEQYF
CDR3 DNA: TGTGCCAGCAGTGAATTGACAGGGGACCTATACGAGCAGTACTTC

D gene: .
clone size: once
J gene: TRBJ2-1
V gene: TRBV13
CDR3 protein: CASSGSLPTYNEQFF
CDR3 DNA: TGTGCCAGCAGCGGCTCCCTCCCAACATACAATGAGCAGTTCTTC

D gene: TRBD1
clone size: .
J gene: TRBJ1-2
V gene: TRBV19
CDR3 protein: CASSISSGTAAGGYTF
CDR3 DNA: TGTGCCAGTAGTATATCATCCGGGACAGCGGCGGGGGGCTACACCTTC

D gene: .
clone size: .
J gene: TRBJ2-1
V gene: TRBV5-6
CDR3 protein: CASSTGLSYNEQFF
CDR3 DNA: TGTGCCAGCAGCACGGGCCTATCCTACAATGAGCAGTTCTTC

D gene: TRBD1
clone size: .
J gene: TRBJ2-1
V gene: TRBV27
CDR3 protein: CASSFRTGGDEQFF
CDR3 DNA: TGTGCCAGCAGTTTTAGGACAGGGGGCGATGAGCAGTTCTTC

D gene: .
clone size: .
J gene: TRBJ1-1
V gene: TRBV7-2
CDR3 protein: CASSLDAVNTEAFF
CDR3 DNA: TGTGCCAGCAGCTTAGACGCGGTGAACACTGAAGCTTTCTTT

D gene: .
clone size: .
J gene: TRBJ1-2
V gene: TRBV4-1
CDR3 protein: CASSQDLGTYGYTF
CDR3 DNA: TGCGCCAGCAGCCAAGATCTGGGAACTTATGGCTACACCTTC

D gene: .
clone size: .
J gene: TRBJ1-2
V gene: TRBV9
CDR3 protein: CASSVASIPDYGYTF
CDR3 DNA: TGTGCCAGCAGCGTAGCTAGCATCCCTGACTATGGCTACACCTTC

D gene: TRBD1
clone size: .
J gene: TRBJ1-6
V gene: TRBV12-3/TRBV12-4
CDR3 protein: CASSHRQGHISSYNSPLHF
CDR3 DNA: TGTGCCAGCAGCCACCGACAGGGCCACATCAGCTCCTATAATTCACCCCTCCACTTT

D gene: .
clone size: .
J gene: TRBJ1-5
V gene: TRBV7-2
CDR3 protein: CASSEVQYSNQPQHF
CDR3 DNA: TGTGCCAGCAGCGAGGTACAGTATAGCAATCAGCCCCAGCATTTT

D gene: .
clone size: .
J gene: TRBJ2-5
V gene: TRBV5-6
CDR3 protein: CASSGTIRANAEETQYF
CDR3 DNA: TGTGCCAGCAGCGGGACCATCAGGGCCAATGCTGAAGAGACCCAGTACTTC

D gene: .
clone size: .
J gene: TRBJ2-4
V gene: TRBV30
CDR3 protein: CAWSGDLKNIQYF
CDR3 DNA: TGTGCCTGGAGTGGGGACCTCAAAAACATTCAGTACTTC

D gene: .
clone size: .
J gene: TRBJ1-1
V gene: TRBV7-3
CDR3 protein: CASSLTGSGAEAFF
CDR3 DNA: TGTGCCAGCAGCTTAACGGGGAGCGGCGCTGAAGCTTTCTTT

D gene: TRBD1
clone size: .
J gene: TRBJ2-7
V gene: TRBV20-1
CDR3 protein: CSASSYGTGFYEQYF
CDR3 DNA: TGCAGTGCTAGTTCTTACGGGACAGGTTTTTACGAGCAGTACTTC

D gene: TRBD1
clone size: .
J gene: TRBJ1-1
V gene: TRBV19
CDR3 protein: CASSNPVGQGLNTEAFF
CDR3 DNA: TGTGCCAGTAGCAACCCCGTGGGACAGGGGTTGAACACTGAAGCTTTCTTT

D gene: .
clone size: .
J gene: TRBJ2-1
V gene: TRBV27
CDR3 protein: CASTQLEQGNEQFF
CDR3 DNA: TGTGCCAGCACCCAGCTGGAGCAGGGGAATGAGCAGTTCTTC

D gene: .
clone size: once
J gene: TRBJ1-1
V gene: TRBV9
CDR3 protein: CASSVHLQNTEAFF
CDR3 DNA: TGTGCCAGCAGCGTTCATCTTCAGAACACTGAAGCTTTCTTT

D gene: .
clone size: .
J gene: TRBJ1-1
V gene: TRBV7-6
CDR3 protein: CASSPGDTNTEAFF
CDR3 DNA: TGTGCCAGCAGCCCAGGGGATACGAACACTGAAGCTTTCTTT

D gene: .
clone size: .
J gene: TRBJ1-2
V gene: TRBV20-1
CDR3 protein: CSASALAHYGYTF
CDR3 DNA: TGCAGTGCTAGCGCGCTGGCCCACTATGGCTACACCTTC

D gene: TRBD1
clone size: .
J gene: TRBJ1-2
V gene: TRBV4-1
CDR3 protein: CASSQDRNRGYGYTF
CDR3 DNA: TGCGCCAGCAGCCAAGATCGAAACAGGGGCTATGGCTACACCTTC

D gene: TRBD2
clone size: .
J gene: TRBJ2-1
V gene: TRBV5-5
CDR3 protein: CASSITSGRIDEQFF
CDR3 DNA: TGTGCCAGCAGCATAACTAGCGGGAGAATCGATGAGCAGTTCTTC

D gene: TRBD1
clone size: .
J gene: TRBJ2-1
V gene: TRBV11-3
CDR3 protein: CASSSGQHYNEQFF
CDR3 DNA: TGTGCCAGCTCGTCGGGACAGCACTACAATGAGCAGTTCTTC

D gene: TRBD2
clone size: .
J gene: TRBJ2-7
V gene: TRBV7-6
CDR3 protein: CASSLSSSGRAHEQYF
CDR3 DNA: TGTGCCAGCAGCTTATCCTCTAGCGGGAGGGCCCACGAGCAGTACTTC

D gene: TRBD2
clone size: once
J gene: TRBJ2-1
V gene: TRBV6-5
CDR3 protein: CASSYGRDPRNYNEQFF
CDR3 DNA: TGTGCCAGCAGTTACGGGAGGGACCCCAGGAATTACAATGAGCAGTTCTTC

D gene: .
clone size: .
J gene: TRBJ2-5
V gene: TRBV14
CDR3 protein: CASSQESTVGLRYF
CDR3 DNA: TGTGCCAGCAGCCAAGAGTCTACCGTGGGGCTACGGTACTTC